The clone carrying this TCR beta chain came up a few times. This entry is derived from a study of blood T cells in healthy people across ages. Trimming took off 6 bases at V and 9 bases at J, with 11 bases between the two ends. Germline V gene sequence: CDR1 MNHEY, CDR2 SVGEGT. The CDR3 extends over 11 amino acids. Each donor's blood draw was roughly 10 milliliters of peripheral blood. A sample-barcoded 5' primer and a J-beta primer mix were used in a second PCR of roughly 7 to 12 cycles. With 12 random nucleotides, a template-switch adaptor tagged each individual cDNA molecule. CDR3-containing paired-end reads numbered at least 2.5 million in each sample. TCRdb passed the 5' RACE reads through MiXCR, listing each CDR3 protein once. The sample yields around 800,000 distinct CDR3 sequences, 53% seen once.

The chain has TRBV6-2 or TRBV6-3 and TRBJ1-2; no firm D call. The sequenced sample was blood. The source is a man older than 75 in good health. The CDR3 nucleotides are TGTGCCAGCAGCTTAGATGGAAGCTACACCTTC. It yields the protein CASSLDGSYTF.